This is a list of T cell receptor beta chains from one sample in a study of identical twins. MiXCR, run by TCRdb on the 5' RACE reads, gives a single entry per CDR3 protein. The profile shows some 710,000 distinct CDR3 sequences, 5.5% to 6.5% of them singletons. The source material was naive T cells sorted from blood. These receptors were collected from a man between 18 and 35 years old in good health. The CDR3 runs from the conserved cysteine through the conserved F or W. The D gene is left open where the match is weak. For some rows the clone size is stated as once, few or many, or as a class when expanded; others skip it.

v_gene,d_gene,abundance,j_gene,CDR3aa,CDR3nt
TRBV29-1,NA,many,TRBJ1-1,CSVEGRHRATEAFF,TGCAGCGTTGAAGGTCGCCACCGGGCCACTGAAGCTTTCTTT
TRBV5-1,NA,many,TRBJ1-2,CASRALEGRRYYGYTF,TGCGCCAGCAGAGCCTTAGAGGGTAGGAGGTACTATGGCTACACCTTC
TRBV6-2/TRBV6-3,NA,NA,TRBJ2-1,CASSPRGRENEQFF,TGTGCCAGCAGTCCTCGAGGGAGAGAGAATGAGCAGTTCTTC
TRBV27,TRBD2,NA,TRBJ2-3,CASSSGLARADTQYF,TGTGCCAGCAGTTCCGGACTAGCCCGGGCAGATACGCAGTATTTT
TRBV12-3/TRBV12-4,NA,many,TRBJ2-1,CASSSHRRGIIVNSYNEQFF,TGTGCCAGCAGTTCGCATAGGCGGGGTATAATAGTGAACTCCTACAATGAGCAGTTCTTC
TRBV27,NA,NA,TRBJ2-2,CASSFRDRSTGELFF,TGTGCCAGCAGTTTCCGAGACAGGTCCACCGGGGAGCTGTTTTTT
TRBV4-3,NA,few,TRBJ2-7,CASSRGSSTYEQYF,TGCGCCAGCAGCCGCGGGTCCTCCACCTACGAGCAGTACTTC
TRBV29-1,NA,many,TRBJ2-1,CSVMGLAYNEQFF,TGCAGCGTCATGGGCCTAGCCTACAATGAGCAGTTCTTC
TRBV29-1,TRBD1,many,TRBJ2-3,CSVEDPRTKQGVSDTQYF,TGCAGCGTTGAAGACCCCCGAACAAAACAGGGGGTGAGCGATACGCAGTATTTT
TRBV29-1,NA,many,TRBJ2-4,CSVGRSNGAKNIQYF,TGCAGCGTTGGCAGATCCAACGGGGCCAAAAACATTCAGTACTTC
TRBV28,NA,many,TRBJ1-1,CASSLPAGLTEAFF,TGTGCCAGCAGTTTACCGGCAGGGTTAACTGAAGCTTTCTTT
TRBV3-1,TRBD1,NA,TRBJ2-5,CASSRAGGFQETQYF,TGTGCCAGCAGCCGCGCAGGGGGCTTTCAAGAGACCCAGTACTTC
TRBV12-3/TRBV12-4,TRBD1,NA,TRBJ1-5,CASRPDRGRAGNQPQHF,TGTGCCAGCAGACCCGACAGGGGGCGAGCGGGCAATCAGCCCCAGCATTTT
TRBV7-9,NA,many,TRBJ2-1,CASSLDLRYNEQFF,TGTGCCAGCAGCTTAGATCTTAGATACAATGAGCAGTTCTTC
TRBV12-3/TRBV12-4,TRBD1,many,TRBJ2-5,CASSFPSWTGGETQYF,TGTGCCAGCAGTTTTCCATCTTGGACAGGGGGAGAGACCCAGTACTTC
TRBV29-1,NA,many,TRBJ2-1,CSVGGRAHPGQFF,TGCAGCGTTGGGGGGCGGGCGCACCCCGGTCAGTTCTTC
TRBV3-1,TRBD2,few,TRBJ2-3,CASSHVAGASTDTQYF,TGTGCCAGCAGCCACGTAGCGGGAGCCAGCACAGATACGCAGTATTTT
TRBV20-1,NA,many,TRBJ2-2,CSARVGNTGELFF,TGCAGTGCTAGAGTGGGGAACACCGGGGAGCTGTTTTTT
TRBV29-1,NA,many,TRBJ1-3,CSVSDGRSSGNTIYF,TGCAGCGTCAGTGACGGGAGAAGCTCTGGAAACACCATATATTTT
TRBV6-2/TRBV6-3,NA,NA,TRBJ2-1,CASAKSERATQFF,TGTGCCAGCGCTAAATCCGAACGGGCGACTCAGTTCTTC
TRBV12-3/TRBV12-4,NA,many,TRBJ2-2,CASSIMVGELFF,TGTGCCAGCAGTATTATGGTCGGGGAGCTGTTTTTT
TRBV5-1,NA,many,TRBJ1-1,CASSPRTVSGMNTEAFF,TGCGCCAGCAGCCCAAGGACAGTTTCGGGCATGAACACTGAAGCTTTCTTT
TRBV5-1,NA,NA,TRBJ1-5,CASSWDGLEPQHF,TGCGCCAGCAGCTGGGACGGCCTGGAGCCCCAGCATTTT
TRBV5-1,NA,NA,TRBJ2-7,CASSRNRDWISYEQYF,TGCGCCAGCAGCAGGAACCGGGACTGGATCTCCTACGAGCAGTACTTC
TRBV27,TRBD2,many,TRBJ2-1,CASSPRLAGNNEQFF,TGTGCCAGCAGTCCCAGGCTAGCGGGAAACAATGAGCAGTTCTTC
TRBV24-1,TRBD2,NA,TRBJ2-1,CATSARGGDNEQFF,TGTGCCACCAGTGCCCGGGGAGGGGACAATGAGCAGTTCTTC
TRBV20-1,TRBD2,many,TRBJ2-1,CSATGLAVSSYNEQFF,TGCAGTGCTACCGGACTAGCGGTGAGCTCCTACAATGAGCAGTTCTTC
TRBV6-2/TRBV6-3,NA,few,TRBJ2-1,CAITGTPTYNEQFF,TGTGCCATTACGGGGACCCCCACCTACAATGAGCAGTTCTTC
TRBV12-3/TRBV12-4,NA,many,TRBJ1-5,CASSLVIGGVGPQHF,TGTGCCAGCAGTTTAGTAATTGGCGGGGTTGGGCCCCAGCATTTT
TRBV15,TRBD2,few,TRBJ2-1,CATRRGLAGVDNEQFF,TGTGCCACCAGGAGAGGACTAGCGGGAGTTGACAATGAGCAGTTCTTC
TRBV6-1,NA,many,TRBJ2-2,CASTWGPNTGELFF,TGTGCCAGCACGTGGGGTCCTAACACCGGGGAGCTGTTTTTT
TRBV12-3/TRBV12-4,TRBD1,NA,TRBJ2-2,CASSFRTGSTGELFF,TGTGCCAGCAGTTTCCGGACAGGGAGCACCGGGGAGCTGTTTTTT
TRBV20-1,NA,many,TRBJ2-3,CSARTSPTDTQYF,TGCAGTGCTAGAACTAGCCCCACAGATACGCAGTATTTT
TRBV27,NA,many,TRBJ2-5,CASSLWDRRETQYF,TGTGCCAGCAGTTTGTGGGATCGGCGAGAGACCCAGTACTTC
TRBV7-9,TRBD2,many,TRBJ2-7,CASSRLAGGSYEQYF,TGTGCCAGCAGCAGACTAGCGGGAGGGAGCTACGAGCAGTACTTC
TRBV7-9,TRBD1,NA,TRBJ1-1,CASSFDREVGGEAFF,TGTGCCAGCAGCTTCGACAGGGAGGTAGGCGGTGAAGCTTTCTTT
TRBV20-1,NA,many,TRBJ2-7,CSASLAGAYEQYF,TGCAGTGCTAGTCTCGCGGGTGCCTACGAGCAGTACTTC
TRBV20-1,NA,few,TRBJ1-2,CSARDRQRGYGYTF,TGCAGTGCTAGAGATCGTCAGCGTGGCTATGGCTACACCTTC
TRBV6-5,NA,NA,TRBJ2-3,CASSIPPDTQYF,TGTGCCAGCAGTATACCCCCAGATACGCAGTATTTT
TRBV7-9,TRBD2,NA,TRBJ2-1,CASSWSGMEEEQFF,TGTGCCAGCAGCTGGAGCGGGATGGAGGAGGAGCAGTTCTTC
TRBV3-1,NA,many,TRBJ1-1,CASARVNTEAFF,TGTGCCAGCGCTAGGGTGAACACTGAAGCTTTCTTT
TRBV12-3/TRBV12-4,NA,many,TRBJ1-5,CASTPPWGNQPQHF,TGTGCCAGCACCCCCCCCTGGGGGAATCAGCCCCAGCATTTT
TRBV6-1,TRBD1,NA,TRBJ2-1,CASSGTGEHEQFF,TGTGCCAGCAGCGGGACAGGGGAGCATGAGCAGTTCTTC
TRBV12-3/TRBV12-4,NA,many,TRBJ1-1,CASSFEVLNTEAFF,TGTGCCAGCAGTTTTGAAGTACTGAACACTGAAGCTTTCTTT
TRBV6-1,TRBD1,many,TRBJ1-4,CASSPKGGRGRANEKLFF,TGTGCCAGCAGTCCGAAGGGAGGCAGGGGGCGAGCTAATGAAAAACTGTTTTTT
TRBV12-5,TRBD2,NA,TRBJ2-1,CASGWGGVENEQFF,TGTGCTAGTGGTTGGGGGGGAGTCGAAAATGAGCAGTTCTTC
TRBV12-3/TRBV12-4,NA,many,TRBJ2-5,CASSSPGPRWETQYF,TGTGCCAGCAGTTCACCGGGACCTCGCTGGGAGACCCAGTACTTC
TRBV20-1,NA,NA,TRBJ2-7,CSARSHLTYEQYF,TGCAGTGCTAGGTCACACTTGACCTACGAGCAGTACTTC
TRBV7-9,TRBD1,many,TRBJ2-7,CASSRLMARGLYEQYF,TGTGCCAGCAGCCGGCTGATGGCCAGGGGGCTCTACGAGCAGTACTTC
TRBV10-3,NA,few,TRBJ2-7,CAISESRQGMGEQYF,TGTGCCATCAGTGAGTCCCGGCAGGGGATGGGGGAGCAGTACTTC
TRBV6-1,TRBD1,many,TRBJ2-5,CASRSDRGLWETQYF,TGTGCCAGCAGATCCGACAGGGGGCTTTGGGAGACCCAGTACTTC
TRBV12-3/TRBV12-4,NA,many,TRBJ2-7,CASSFGGEGYEQYF,TGCGCCAGCAGCTTTGGGGGCGAGGGGTACGAGCAGTACTTC
TRBV5-5,NA,NA,TRBJ2-5,CASSHGQHQETQYF,TGTGCCAGCAGCCATGGACAACACCAAGAGACCCAGTACTTC